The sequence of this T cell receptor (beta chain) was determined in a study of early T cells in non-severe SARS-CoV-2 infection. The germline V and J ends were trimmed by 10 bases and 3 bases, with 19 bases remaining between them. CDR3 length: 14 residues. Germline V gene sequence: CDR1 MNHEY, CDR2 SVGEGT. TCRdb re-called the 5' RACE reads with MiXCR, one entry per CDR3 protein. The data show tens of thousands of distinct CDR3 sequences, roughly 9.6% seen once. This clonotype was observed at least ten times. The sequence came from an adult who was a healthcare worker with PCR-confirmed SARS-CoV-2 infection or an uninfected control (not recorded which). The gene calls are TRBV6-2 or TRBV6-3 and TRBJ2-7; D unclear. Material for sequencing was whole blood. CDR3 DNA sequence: TGTGCCACCCTGTCCACACGGAAAATCTACGAGCAGTACTTC. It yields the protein CATLSTRKIYEQYF.